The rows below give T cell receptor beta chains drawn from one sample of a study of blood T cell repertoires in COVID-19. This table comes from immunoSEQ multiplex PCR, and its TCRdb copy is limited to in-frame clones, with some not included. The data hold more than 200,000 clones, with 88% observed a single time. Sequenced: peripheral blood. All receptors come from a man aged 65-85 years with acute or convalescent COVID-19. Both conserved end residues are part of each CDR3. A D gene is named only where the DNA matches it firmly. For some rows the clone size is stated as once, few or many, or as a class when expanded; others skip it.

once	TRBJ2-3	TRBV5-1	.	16	CASSLAVGAHTDTQYF	TGCGCCAGCAGCTTGGCCGTTGGGGCCCACACAGATACGCAGTATTTT
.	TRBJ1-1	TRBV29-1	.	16	CSVEPPVRVQGTEAFF	TGCAGCGTTGAGCCCCCCGTGAGGGTGCAGGGGACTGAAGCTTTCTTT
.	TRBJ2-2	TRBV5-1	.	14	CASSLVGGHGELFF	TGCGCCAGCAGCTTGGTTGGGGGACACGGGGAGCTGTTTTTT
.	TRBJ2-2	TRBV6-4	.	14	CASSSDGNTGELFF	TGTGCCAGCAGTAGCGATGGTAACACCGGGGAGCTGTTTTTT
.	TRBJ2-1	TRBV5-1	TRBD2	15	CASSFGLASYNEQFF	TGCGCCAGCAGCTTCGGACTAGCGTCGTACAATGAGCAGTTCTTC
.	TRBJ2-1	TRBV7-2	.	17	CASSFGQYKGSYNEQFF	TGTGCCAGCAGCTTCGGACAGTACAAAGGCTCCTACAATGAGCAGTTCTTC
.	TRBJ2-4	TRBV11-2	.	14	CASSLNPASNIQYF	TGTGCCAGCAGCTTAAATCCCGCCAGTAACATTCAGTACTTC
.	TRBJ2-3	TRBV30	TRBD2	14	CAWKWSGSSDTQYF	TGTGCCTGGAAATGGAGCGGGAGTTCAGATACGCAGTATTTT
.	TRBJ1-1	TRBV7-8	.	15	CASSPRTDMNTEAFF	TGTGCCAGCAGCCCCCGGACAGACATGAACACTGAAGCTTTCTTT
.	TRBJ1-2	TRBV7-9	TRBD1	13	CASSVQGFYGYTF	TGTGCCAGCAGCGTACAGGGGTTCTATGGCTACACCTTC
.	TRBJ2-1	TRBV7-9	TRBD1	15	CASSSQGSSNNEQFF	TGTGCCAGCAGTTCACAGGGGAGTTCCAACAATGAGCAGTTCTTC
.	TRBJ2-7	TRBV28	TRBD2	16	CASSLEGLAGVSEQYF	TGTGCCAGCAGTTTAGAGGGACTAGCGGGAGTTTCCGAGCAGTACTTC
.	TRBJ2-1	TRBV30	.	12	CAWSATSNEQFF	TGTGCCTGGAGTGCCACTAGCAATGAGCAGTTCTTC
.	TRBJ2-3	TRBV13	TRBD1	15	CASSPGQGRTDTQYF	TGTGCCAGCAGCCCAGGACAGGGACGCACAGATACGCAGTATTTT
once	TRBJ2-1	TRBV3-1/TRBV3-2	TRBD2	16	CASSQPRTSAGDEQFF	TGTGCCAGCAGCCAACCCCGGACTAGCGCCGGAGATGAGCAGTTCTTC
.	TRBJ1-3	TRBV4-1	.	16	CASSQDWGSSGNTIYF	TGCGCCAGCAGCCAAGACTGGGGCAGCTCTGGAAACACCATATATTTT
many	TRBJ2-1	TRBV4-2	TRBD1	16	CASSQEKGTGYDEQFF	TGTGCCAGCAGCCAAGAAAAAGGGACAGGGTATGATGAGCAGTTCTTC
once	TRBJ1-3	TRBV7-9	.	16	CASSASAGVSGNTIYF	TGTGCCAGCAGCGCTTCCGCCGGGGTCTCTGGAAACACCATATATTTT
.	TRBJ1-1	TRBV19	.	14	CASSRKGGDTEAFF	TGTGCCAGTAGTAGGAAAGGGGGGGACACTGAAGCTTTCTTT
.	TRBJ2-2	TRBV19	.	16	CASREAGAGDTGELFF	TGTGCCAGTAGGGAGGCGGGGGCCGGGGACACCGGGGAGCTGTTTTTT
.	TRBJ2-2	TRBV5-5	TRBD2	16	CASRHGTSGNTGELFF	TGTGCCAGCAGACACGGGACTAGCGGTAACACCGGGGAGCTGTTTTTT
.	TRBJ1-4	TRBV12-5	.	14	CASGLGTANEKLFF	TGTGCTAGTGGTTTGGGGACAGCTAATGAAAAACTGTTTTTT
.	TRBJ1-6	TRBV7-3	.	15	CASSLGQTYNSPLHF	TGTGCCAGCAGCTTGGGGCAGACCTATAATTCACCCCTCCACTTT
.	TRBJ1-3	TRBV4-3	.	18	CASSQDAAGASSGNTIYF	TGCGCCAGCAGCCAAGATGCGGCGGGGGCAAGCTCTGGAAACACCATATATTTT
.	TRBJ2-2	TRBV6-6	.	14	CASGKMGQTGELFF	TGTGCCAGCGGAAAAATGGGGCAAACCGGGGAGCTGTTTTTT
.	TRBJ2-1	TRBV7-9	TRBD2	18	CASSLNLAGIGSYNEQFF	TGTGCCAGCAGCTTAAACCTAGCGGGAATTGGTTCCTACAATGAGCAGTTCTTC
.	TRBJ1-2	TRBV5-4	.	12	CASSLDFHGYTF	TGTGCCAGCAGCTTGGACTTTCATGGCTACACCTTC
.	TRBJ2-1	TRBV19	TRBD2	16	CASSIGTSGGYNEQFF	TGTGCCAGTAGTATTGGAACTAGCGGAGGCTACAATGAGCAGTTCTTC
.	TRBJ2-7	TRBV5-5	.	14	CASSLWGNSYEQYF	TGTGCCAGCAGCTTGTGGGGCAACTCCTACGAGCAGTACTTC
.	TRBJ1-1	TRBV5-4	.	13	CASSLEANTEAFF	TGTGCCAGCAGCTTGGAAGCGAACACTGAAGCTTTCTTT
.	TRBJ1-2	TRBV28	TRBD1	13	CASRGDRGRGYTF	TGTGCCAGCAGAGGCGACAGGGGGCGAGGCTACACCTTC
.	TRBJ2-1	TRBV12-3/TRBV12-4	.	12	CASSLGAWEQFF	TGTGCCAGCAGTTTAGGGGCGTGGGAGCAGTTCTTC
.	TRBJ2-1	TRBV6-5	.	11	CASSRGFEQFF	TGTGCCAGCAGTAGGGGATTTGAGCAGTTCTTC
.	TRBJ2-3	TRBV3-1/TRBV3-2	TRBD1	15	CASSQDPTGTDTQYF	TGTGCCAGCAGCCAAGATCCGACAGGGACAGATACGCAGTATTTT
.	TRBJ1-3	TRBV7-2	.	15	CASSLPRGSGNTIYF	TGTGCCAGCAGCTTACCCAGGGGTTCTGGAAACACCATATATTTT
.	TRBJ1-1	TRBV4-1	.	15	CASSHKTGMGTEAFF	TGCGCCAGCAGCCATAAAACAGGGATGGGGACTGAAGCTTTCTTT
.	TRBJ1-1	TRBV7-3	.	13	CASSVQENTEAFF	TGTGCCAGCAGCGTACAGGAGAACACTGAAGCTTTCTTT
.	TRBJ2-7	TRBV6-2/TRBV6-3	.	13	CASSNRDFYEQYF	TGTGCCAGCAGTAACCGGGACTTCTACGAGCAGTACTTC
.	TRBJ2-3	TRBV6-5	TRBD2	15	CATKRTSGRTDTQYF	TGTGCCACCAAAAGGACTAGCGGCCGCACAGATACGCAGTATTTT
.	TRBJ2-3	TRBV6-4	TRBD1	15	CASSDSGTGTDTQYF	TGTGCCAGCAGTGACTCAGGGACAGGCACAGATACGCAGTATTTT
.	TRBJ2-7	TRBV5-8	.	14	CASSLGADSYEQYF	TGTGCCAGCAGCTTGGGCGCCGACTCCTACGAGCAGTACTTC